The clone carrying this T cell receptor (beta chain) came up many times. Antigen specificity is unknown. This record belongs to a study of CD8 T cells in ankylosing spondylitis. TCR beta libraries were made by quantitative 5'-RACE with molecular barcodes. TCRdb reanalysed the 5' RACE reads using MiXCR and keeps one entry per CDR3 protein. The top ten hold approximately 30% of the sample, which has some 100,000 distinct CDR3 sequences, more than 8.5% seen once. Study-wide points: Past studies reported some motif variants in reactive arthritis synovial fluid and blood. There was a TCR beta motif, made of several highly homologous variants, that appeared characteristic of ankylosing spondylitis blood. Within peripheral blood, clones linked to disease were CD8+ and relatively rare.

The sequence derives from a male donor with ankylosing spondylitis. The material sequenced was blood, either unsorted or a sorted T cell fraction (not recorded which).

For the CDR3, the DNA is TGTGCCAGCAGCCCCACAGGGGGCTTTGGGCAAGAGACCCAGTACTTC. Translation gives CASSPTGGFGQETQYF. V is TRBV28 and J is TRBJ2-5; 9 bases align to TRBD1. The CDR3 consists of 16 residues. The germline gives CDR1 MDHEN, CDR2 SYDVKM. Losses at the gene ends were 6 bases for V and 2 bases for J; bases not matched to a gene: 10.